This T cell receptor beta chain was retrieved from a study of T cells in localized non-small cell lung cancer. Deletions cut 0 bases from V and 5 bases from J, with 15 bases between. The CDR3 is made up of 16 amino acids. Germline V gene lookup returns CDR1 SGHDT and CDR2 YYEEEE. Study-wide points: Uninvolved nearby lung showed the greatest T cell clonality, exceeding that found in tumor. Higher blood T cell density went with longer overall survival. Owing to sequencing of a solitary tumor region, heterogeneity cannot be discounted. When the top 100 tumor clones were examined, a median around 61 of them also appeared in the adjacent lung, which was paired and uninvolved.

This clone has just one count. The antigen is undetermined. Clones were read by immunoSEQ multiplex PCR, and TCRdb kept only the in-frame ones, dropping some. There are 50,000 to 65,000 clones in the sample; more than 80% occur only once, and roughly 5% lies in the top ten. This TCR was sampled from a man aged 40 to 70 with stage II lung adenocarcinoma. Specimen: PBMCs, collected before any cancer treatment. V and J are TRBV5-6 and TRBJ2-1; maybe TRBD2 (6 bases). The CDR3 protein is CASSLAAGSWDNEQFF. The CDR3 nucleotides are TGTGCCAGCAGCTTGGCCGCGGGGAGCTGGGACAATGAGCAGTTCTTC.